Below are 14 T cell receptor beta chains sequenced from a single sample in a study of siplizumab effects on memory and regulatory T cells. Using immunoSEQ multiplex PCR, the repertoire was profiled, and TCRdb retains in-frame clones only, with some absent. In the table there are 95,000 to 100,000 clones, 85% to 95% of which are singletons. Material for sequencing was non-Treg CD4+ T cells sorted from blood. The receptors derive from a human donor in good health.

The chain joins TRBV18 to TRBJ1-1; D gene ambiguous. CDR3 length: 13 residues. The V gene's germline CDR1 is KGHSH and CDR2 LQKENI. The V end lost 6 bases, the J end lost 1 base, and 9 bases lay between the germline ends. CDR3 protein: CASSLKPNTEAFF. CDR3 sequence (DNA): TGTGCCAGCTCCCTCAAACCGAACACTGAAGCTTTCTTT.

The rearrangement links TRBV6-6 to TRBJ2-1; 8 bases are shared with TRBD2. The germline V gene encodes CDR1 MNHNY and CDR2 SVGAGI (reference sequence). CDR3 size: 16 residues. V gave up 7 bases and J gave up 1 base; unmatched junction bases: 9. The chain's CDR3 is CASIDSGSPSYNEQFF. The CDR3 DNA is TGTGCCAGCATCGACAGCGGGAGCCCTTCCTACAATGAGCAGTTCTTC.

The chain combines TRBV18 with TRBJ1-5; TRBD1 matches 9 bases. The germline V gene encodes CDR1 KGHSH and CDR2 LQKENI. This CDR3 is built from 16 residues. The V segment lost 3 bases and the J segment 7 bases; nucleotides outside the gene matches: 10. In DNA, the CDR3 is TGTGCCAGCTCACCTTCGGACAGGGGTGGAGGGCAGCCCCAGCATTTT. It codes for CASSPSDRGGGQPQHF. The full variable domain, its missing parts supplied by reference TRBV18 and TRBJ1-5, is NAGVMQNPRHLVRRRGQEARLRCSPMKGHSHVYWYRQLPEEGLKFMVYLQKENIIDESGMPKERFSAEFPKEGPSILRIQQVVRGDSAAYFCASSPSDRGGGQPQHFGDGTRLSIL.

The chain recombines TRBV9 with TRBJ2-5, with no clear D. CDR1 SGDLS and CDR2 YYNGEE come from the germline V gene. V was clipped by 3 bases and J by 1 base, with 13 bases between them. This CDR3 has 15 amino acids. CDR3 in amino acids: CASSAGVGIQETQYF. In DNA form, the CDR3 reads TGTGCCAGCAGCGCTGGGGTGGGTATCCAAGAGACCCAGTACTTC.

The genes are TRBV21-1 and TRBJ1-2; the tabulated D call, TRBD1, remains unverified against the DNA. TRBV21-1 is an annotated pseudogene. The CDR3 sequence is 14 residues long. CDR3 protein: CASSKGWTGFGYTF. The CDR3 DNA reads TGTGCCAGCAGCAAAGGGTGGACAGGGTTCGGCTACACCTTC.

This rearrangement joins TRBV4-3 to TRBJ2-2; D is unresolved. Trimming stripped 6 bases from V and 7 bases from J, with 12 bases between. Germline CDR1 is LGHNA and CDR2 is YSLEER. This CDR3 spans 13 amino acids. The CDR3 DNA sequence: TGCGCCAGCAGGCCTGTTGGGTTCGGGGAGCTGTTTTTT. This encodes CASRPVGFGELFF.

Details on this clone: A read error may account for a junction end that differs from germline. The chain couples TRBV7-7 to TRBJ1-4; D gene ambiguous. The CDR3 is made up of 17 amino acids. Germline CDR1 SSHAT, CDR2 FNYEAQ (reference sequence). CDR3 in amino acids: CASSLGRRKATNEKLFF. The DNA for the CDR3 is TGTGCTAGCAGCTTAGGTCGTCGGAAGGCAACTAATGAAAAACTGTTTTTT.

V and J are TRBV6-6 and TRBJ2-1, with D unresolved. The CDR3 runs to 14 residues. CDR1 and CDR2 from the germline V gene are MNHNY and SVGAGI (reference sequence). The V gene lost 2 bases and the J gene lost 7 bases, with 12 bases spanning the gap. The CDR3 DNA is TGTGCCAGCAGTTACATCGACTGGGGTAATGAGCAGTTCTTC. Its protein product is CASSYIDWGNEQFF.

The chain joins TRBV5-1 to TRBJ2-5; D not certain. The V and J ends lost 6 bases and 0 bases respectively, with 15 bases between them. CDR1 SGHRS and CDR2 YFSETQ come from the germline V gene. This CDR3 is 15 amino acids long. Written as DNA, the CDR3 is TGCGCCAGCAAATCCTTTGGGCGGTACCAAGAGACCCAGTACTTC. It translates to CASKSFGRYQETQYF.

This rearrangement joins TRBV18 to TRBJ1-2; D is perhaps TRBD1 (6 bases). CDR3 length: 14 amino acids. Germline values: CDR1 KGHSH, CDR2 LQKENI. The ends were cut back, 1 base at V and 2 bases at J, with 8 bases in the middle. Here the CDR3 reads CASSPRTENYGYTF. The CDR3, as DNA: TGTGCCAGCTCACCACGGACAGAAAACTATGGCTACACCTTC.

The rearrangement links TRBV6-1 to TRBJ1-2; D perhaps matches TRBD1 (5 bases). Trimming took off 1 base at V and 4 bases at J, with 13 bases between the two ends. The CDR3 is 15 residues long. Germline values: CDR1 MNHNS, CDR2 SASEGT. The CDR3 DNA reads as TGTGCCAGCAGTGAAGAGGGACTGCTGAGCTATGGCTACACCTTC. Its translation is CASSEEGLLSYGYTF.

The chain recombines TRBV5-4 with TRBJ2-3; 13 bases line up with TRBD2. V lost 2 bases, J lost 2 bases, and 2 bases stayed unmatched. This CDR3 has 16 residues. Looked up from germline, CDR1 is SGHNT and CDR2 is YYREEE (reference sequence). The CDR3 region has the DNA TGTGCCAGCAGCTTCGGACTAGCGGGAGTCACAGATACGCAGTATTTT. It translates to CASSFGLAGVTDTQYF.

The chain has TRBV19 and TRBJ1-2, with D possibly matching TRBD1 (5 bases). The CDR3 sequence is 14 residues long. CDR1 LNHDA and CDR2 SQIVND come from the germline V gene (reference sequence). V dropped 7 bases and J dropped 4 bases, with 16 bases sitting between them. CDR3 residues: CASKPLLGVYGYTF. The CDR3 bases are TGTGCCAGTAAGCCCCTTTTGGGGGTCTATGGCTACACCTTC.

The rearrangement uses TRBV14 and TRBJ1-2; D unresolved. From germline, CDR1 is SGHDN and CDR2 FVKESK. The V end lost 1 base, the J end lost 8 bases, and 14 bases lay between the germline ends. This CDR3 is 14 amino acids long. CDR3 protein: CASSQGSERAGYTF. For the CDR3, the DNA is TGTGCCAGCAGCCAAGGTTCGGAACGAGCGGGCTACACCTTC. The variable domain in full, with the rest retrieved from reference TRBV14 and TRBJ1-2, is EAGVTQFPSHSVIEKGQTVTLRCDPISGHDNLYWYRRVMGKEIKFLLHFVKESKQDESGMPNNRFLAERTGGTYSTLKVQPAELEDSGVYFCASSQGSERAGYTFGSGTRLTVV.